Following are 23 T cell receptor beta chains from one sample sequenced in a study of shared clonotypes between healthy human individuals. Libraries were prepared by immunoSEQ multiplex PCR; TCRdb keeps only in-frame clonotypes and omits some of them. The table lists 2 million to 3 million clones, roughly 93% of them singletons. The sequenced sample was naive CD4+ T cells from PBMCs. Subset meaning: CD45RA+ positively selected. The source of these receptors is a young man in good health. Some clones in this sample may be carry-over from other donors' samples.

The J gene is TRBJ2-1, the V gene TRBV10-3, with 10 positions matching TRBD2. V was clipped by 5 bases and J by 7 bases; unmatched bases: 8. The CDR3 loop spans 15 amino acids. In germline, CDR1 is ENHRY, CDR2 SYGVKD. This chain's CDR3 is CAISPEREGQNEQFF. The CDR3 DNA reads TGTGCCATCAGTCCTGAGCGGGAGGGCCAAAATGAGCAGTTCTTC.

CDR3 residues: CASSLVLATTNEQYF. Here the CDR3 DNA reads TGTGCCAGCAGCTTGGTTTTGGCGACAACCAACGAGCAGTACTTC. The V and J genes are TRBV5-6 and TRBJ2-7; D is uncertain. The CDR3 spans 15 residues. The V and J ends lost 0 bases and 5 bases respectively, with 15 bases between them. The V gene's germline CDR1 is SGHDT and CDR2 YYEEEE.

On this clone: The same CDR3 can be traced to other DNA sequences in this sample. CDR3 DNA: TGTGCCAGCAGCTTTGGGGGAATGAACACTGAAGCTTTCTTT. Translated, it gives CASSFGGMNTEAFF. The J gene is TRBJ1-1, the V gene TRBV7-2; D may be TRBD1 (5 bases). This CDR3 spans 14 amino acids. V was trimmed by 3 bases and J by 0 bases, leaving 8 bases between them. Germline CDR1 and CDR2: SGHTA and FQGNSA. The full variable domain, its missing parts supplied by reference TRBV7-2 and TRBJ1-1, is GAGVSQSPSNKVTEKGKDVELRCDPISGHTALYWYRQSLGQGLEFLIYFQGNSAPDKSGLPSDRFSAERTGGSVSTLTIQRTQQEDSAVYLCASSFGGMNTEAFFGQGTRLTVV.

The V and J genes are TRBV11-3 and TRBJ1-3; D not resolved. This CDR3 contains 13 residues. V lost 4 bases and J 4 bases, leaving 8 bases between the germline ends. The germline V gene has CDR1 SGHNT and CDR2 YENEEA. CDR3 in DNA: TGTGCCAGCAGCTCCTTAACAGGAAACACCATATATTTT. Translated, it gives CASSSLTGNTIYF.

The chain combines TRBV28 with TRBJ1-1; D is unresolved. The CDR3 contains 16 residues. In germline, CDR1 is MDHEN, CDR2 SYDVKM. Trimming shortened V by 6 bases and J by 5 bases, and 22 bases separated the two germline ends. This CDR3 reads CASSLRYAALGTEAFF. Written as DNA, the CDR3 is TGTGCCAGCAGCCTCCGGTACGCCGCGTTGGGGACTGAAGCTTTCTTT.

This chain links TRBV6-5 with TRBJ2-7, with 7 bases that match TRBD1. Germline V gives CDR1 MNHEY, CDR2 SVGAGI. V lost 6 bases to trimming and J lost 3 bases; unmatched junction nucleotides: 5. CDR3 size: 13 residues. Here the CDR3 reads CASRLGQYYEQYF. For the CDR3, the DNA is TGTGCCAGCAGACTGGGACAGTACTACGAGCAGTACTTC.

The J gene is TRBJ1-2, the V gene TRBV6-6; possibly TRBD1 for D (5 bases). CDR1 MNHNY and CDR2 SVGAGI come from the germline V gene (reference sequence). V was clipped by 5 bases and J by 8 bases, with 12 bases between them. This CDR3 has 12 amino acids. As DNA, the CDR3 is TGTGCCAGCAGTCCGGGACTGGGCGGCTACACCTTC. It yields the protein CASSPGLGGYTF.

DNA for the CDR3: TGCAGCGTTGTGCTGATCTTGAACACTGAAGCTTTCTTT. Residues: CSVVLILNTEAFF. V gene TRBV29-1 combines with J gene TRBJ1-1; D is unresolved. There are 13 residues in the CDR3. Germline V CDR1 and CDR2: SQVTM, ANQGSEA. V was trimmed by 4 bases and J by 0 bases, leaving 9 bases between them.

In DNA form, the CDR3 reads TGCGCCAGCAGCCTCCGAGGGACATACACAGATACGCAGTATTTT. Translation gives CASSLRGTYTDTQYF. V gene TRBV5-1 combines with J gene TRBJ2-3; a possible D gene is TRBD1 (6 bases). Germline-derived CDR1 and CDR2 are SGHRS and YFSETQ. The germline V and J ends were trimmed by 4 bases and 2 bases, with 14 bases remaining between them. CDR3 length equals 15 residues. Full variable domain (rest looked up from reference TRBV5-1 and TRBJ2-3): KAGVTQTPRYLIKTRGQQVTLSCSPISGHRSVSWYQQTPGQGLQFLFEYFSETQRNKGNFPGRFSGRQFSNSRSEMNVSTLELGDSALYLCASSLRGTYTDTQYFGPGTRLTVL.

The J gene is TRBJ1-2, the V gene TRBV30; D call uncertain. CDR3 length equals 15 residues. The germline V gene encodes CDR1 GTSNPN and CDR2 SVGIG (reference sequence). The V gene lost 0 bases and the J gene lost 4 bases, with 15 bases spanning the gap. CDR3 coding DNA: TGTGCCTGGAGTGTTGTCCAAACTGGAGGCTATGGCTACACCTTC. Translated: CAWSVVQTGGYGYTF.

V and J are TRBV6-1 and TRBJ2-1; a possible D gene is TRBD2 (5 bases). Looked up from germline, CDR1 is MNHNS and CDR2 is SASEGT. The CDR3 spans 15 residues. V dropped 7 bases and J dropped 4 bases, with 17 bases sitting between them. As DNA, the CDR3 is TGTGCCAGCATTCTCAGGACTGGCGGATACAATGAGCAGTTCTTC. This gives the protein CASILRTGGYNEQFF.

This clone turned up a few times. The gene calls are TRBV11-2 and TRBJ2-2; no definite D call. V gave up 4 bases and J gave up 1 base, with 10 bases separating them. Germline assignment: CDR1 SGHAT and CDR2 FQNNGV. The CDR3 loop spans 15 amino acids. The CDR3 DNA reads as TGTGCCAGCAGCTCAAGTTGGGGGAACACCGGGGAGCTGTTTTTT. This encodes CASSSSWGNTGELFF.

The chain recombines TRBV27 with TRBJ1-5; TRBD1 matches 8 bases. Germline trimming cut 5 bases from V and 2 bases from J; bases unmatched to any gene: 8. The CDR3 totals 16 residues. Germline-derived CDR1 and CDR2 are MNHEY and SMNVEV (reference sequence). CDR3 in amino acids: CASSATGVLGNQPQHF. The CDR3 coding sequence is TGTGCCAGCAGTGCGACAGGGGTTCTAGGCAATCAGCCCCAGCATTTT.

This clone is a singleton in its sample. The same CDR3 arises from other DNA sequences in this sample as well. The chain is built from TRBV14 and TRBJ2-1; 8 positions match TRBD2. The length of the CDR3 is 14 residues. V gave up 2 bases and J gave up 4 bases; unmatched junction bases: 1. Germline CDR1 and CDR2: SGHDN and FVKESK. The CDR3 DNA follows: TGTGCCAGCAGCCAATCTAGCGGGTACAATGAGCAGTTCTTC. Its translation is CASSQSSGYNEQFF. Drawing the rest from reference TRBV14 and TRBJ2-1, the complete variable domain is EAGVTQFPSHSVIEKGQTVTLRCDPISGHDNLYWYRRVMGKEIKFLLHFVKESKQDESGMPNNRFLAERTGGTYSTLKVQPAELEDSGVYFCASSQSSGYNEQFFGPGTRLTVL.

The V and J genes are TRBV11-3 and TRBJ2-1; D gene uncertain. Germline lookup yields CDR1 SGHNT and CDR2 YENEEA. The CDR3 has 15 residues. Trimming shortened V by 4 bases and J by 4 bases, and 14 bases separated the two germline ends. The CDR3 here is CASSYRSGSYNEQFF. The CDR3 bases are TGTGCCAGCAGCTATCGTAGTGGCTCTTACAATGAGCAGTTCTTC.

This chain connects TRBV7-2 to TRBJ2-4; D gene ambiguous. Germline CDR1 reads SGHTA; CDR2 reads FQGNSA. V was shortened by 6 bases and J by 1 base, with 19 bases between the two germline ends. The CDR3 is 17 residues long. For the CDR3, the DNA is TGTGCCAGCAGTCCTATTTCTCGGCTCGGGGCCAAAAACATTCAGTACTTC. This codes for CASSPISRLGAKNIQYF.

The rearrangement links TRBV2 to TRBJ2-2; 7 nucleotides line up with TRBD2. The CDR3 runs 14 residues. Germline V CDR1 and CDR2: SNHLY, FYNNEI. After removal of 7 bases from V and 7 bases from J, the junction contained 9 bases not matched to a gene. The chain's CDR3 is CASNRRERGGELFF. The DNA of the CDR3 is TGTGCCAGCAACAGGCGGGAGCGGGGCGGGGAGCTGTTTTTT.

The chain joins TRBV5-6 to TRBJ2-7, with D maybe TRBD1 (6 bases). Germline CDR1 SGHDT, CDR2 YYEEEE. The length of the CDR3 is 15 residues. Trimming left V 3 bases short and J 2 bases short, with 15 bases between. DNA for the CDR3: TGTGCCAGCAGCTCCCGGGACACGGTTGCCTACGAGCAGTACTTC. Its protein is CASSSRDTVAYEQYF.

V usage is TRBV5-1 and J usage is TRBJ2-1; no firm D call. The germline V and J ends were trimmed by 1 base and 9 bases, with 8 bases remaining between them. Per the germline V gene, CDR1 is SGHRS and CDR2 is YFSETQ. This CDR3 is 12 amino acids long. CDR3 region: CASSLLGTEQFF. DNA of the CDR3: TGCGCCAGCAGCTTGTTGGGAACTGAGCAGTTCTTC.

The chain carries TRBV4-1 and TRBJ1-5; TRBD1 agrees at 11 bases. V was pared by 0 bases and J by 7 bases, with 2 bases of the junction left unmatched. This CDR3 comprises 15 residues. Germline CDR1 MGHRA, CDR2 YSYEKL. Here the CDR3 reads CASSQDGTGGQPQHF. In DNA, the CDR3 is TGCGCCAGCAGCCAAGACGGGACAGGGGGACAGCCCCAGCATTTT.

The chain combines TRBV6-1 with TRBJ2-1; 7 bases align to TRBD1. With V trimmed by 6 bases and J by 10 bases, 9 bases remained unmatched. CDR3 size: 13 residues. Germline V gene sequence: CDR1 MNHNS, CDR2 SASEGT. The CDR3 spells CASRRQGSSEQFF. CDR3 DNA: TGTGCCAGCAGGAGACAGGGTTCAAGCGAGCAGTTCTTC.

The V gene is TRBV5-1, the J gene TRBJ2-7; unclear D gene. Germline V gives CDR1 SGHRS, CDR2 YFSETQ. V gave up 4 bases and J gave up 3 bases, with 11 bases separating them. The CDR3 covers 13 residues. CDR3 residues: CASSRTNNYEQYF. As DNA, the CDR3 is TGCGCCAGCAGCAGAACTAACAACTACGAGCAGTACTTC.

The chain recombines TRBV19 with TRBJ2-5, with 9 bases matching TRBD1. The CDR3 sequence is 15 residues long. Looked up from germline, CDR1 is LNHDA and CDR2 is SQIVND (reference sequence). The J segment lost 3 bases and the V segment lost 3 bases, leaving 5 bases of the junction unmatched. The CDR3 DNA reads as TGTGCCAGTAGTATCCCGGGACAGGGAAAAGAGACCCAGTACTTC. Protein product: CASSIPGQGKETQYF.